One sample yielded the 18 T cell receptor beta chains listed below, sequenced in a study of radiotherapy plus CTLA-4 blockade in lung cancer. Method: immunoSEQ multiplex PCR; TCRdb's copy keeps in-frame clones and lacks some. The repertoire consists of some 48,000 clones, with 80% to 90% occurring once and the leading ten covering over 15%. The sample was peripheral blood, taken from a patient treated with radiotherapy plus ipilimumab. These receptors were collected from a human donor with non-small cell lung cancer that progressed on radiotherapy plus ipilimumab. Some clones in this sample may be carry-over from other donors' samples.

This sequence joins TRBV25-1 and TRBJ1-2, with 7 bases that match TRBD1. Per the germline V gene, CDR1 is MGHDK and CDR2 is SYGVNS. The CDR3 runs 15 residues. Unmatched junction bases numbered 8, after V lost 4 bases and J lost 3 bases. CDR3 nucleotides: TGTGCCAGCAGTGCATACAACAGGGGCGACTATGGCTACACCTTC. As protein: CASSAYNRGDYGYTF.

The chain carries TRBV10-3 and TRBJ1-1; the match to TRBD1 covers 8 bases. The germline gives CDR1 ENHRY, CDR2 SYGVKD. V lost 4 bases, J lost 7 bases, and 8 bases stayed unmatched. The CDR3 has 14 residues. The CDR3 region has the DNA TGTGCCATCAGTGGAACGACAGGGGTTGGTGAAGCTTTCTTT. Protein sequence: CAISGTTGVGEAFF.

The V call is TRBV5-1, the J call TRBJ2-3; 9 bases are a match to TRBD2. The V gene end was trimmed by 3 bases and the J gene end by 1 base; junction bases not matched to a gene: 9. Per germline, CDR1 SGHRS and CDR2 YFSETQ. The CDR3 is 17 residues long. CDR3 DNA sequence: TGCGCCAGCAGCTCTGGGGCGGGGGGGCCGGGCACAGATACGCAGTATTTT. It codes for CASSSGAGGPGTDTQYF.

This rearrangement joins TRBV29-1 to TRBJ2-1; 7 bases fit TRBD1. The CDR3 has 12 residues. In germline, CDR1 is SQVTM, CDR2 ANQGSEA. With 4 bases clipped from V and 8 bases from J, the junction kept 5 bases outside the gene matches. The CDR3 reads CSVVPDRDEQFF. CDR3 in DNA: TGCAGCGTTGTCCCCGACAGGGATGAGCAGTTCTTC.

The chain joins TRBV19 to TRBJ1-1; TRBD1 might be the D (5 bases). Deletions cut 7 bases from V and 5 bases from J, with 14 bases between. The germline V gene has CDR1 LNHDA and CDR2 SQIVND (reference sequence). The CDR3 length is 13 residues. CDR3 nucleotides: TGTGCCAGTATGTCGGGGGTAGGAACTGAAGCTTTCTTT. Encoded protein: CASMSGVGTEAFF.

The V and J genes are TRBV18 and TRBJ2-7; 7 nucleotides line up with TRBD1. The CDR3 sequence is 14 residues long. Germline CDR1 is KGHSH and CDR2 is LQKENI. Trimming removed 2 bases from V and 3 bases from J; junction bases left unmatched: 4. This CDR3 is CASSPSQGNYEQYF. CDR3 nucleotides: TGTGCCAGCTCACCATCACAGGGGAACTACGAGCAGTACTTC.

The J gene is TRBJ2-1, the V gene TRBV18; unclear D gene. Germline CDR1 and CDR2: KGHSH and LQKENI. The V end was cut by 2 bases, the J end by 0 bases, with 8 bases between. This CDR3 contains 15 residues. CDR3 coding DNA: TGTGCCAGCTCACCAGAGGTGAGCTCCTACAATGAGCAGTTCTTC. Translation gives CASSPEVSSYNEQFF. The full variable domain, its missing parts supplied by reference TRBV18 and TRBJ2-1, is NAGVMQNPRHLVRRRGQEARLRCSPMKGHSHVYWYRQLPEEGLKFMVYLQKENIIDESGMPKERFSAEFPKEGPSILRIQQVVRGDSAAYFCASSPEVSSYNEQFFGPGTRLTVL.

The chain links TRBV5-1 to TRBJ1-2, with D unclear. Trimming took 0 bases from V and 5 from J, leaving 14 bases between them. CDR3 length: 15 residues. Looked up from germline, CDR1 is SGHRS and CDR2 is YFSETQ. CDR3 loop: CASSLASAERYGYTF. DNA of the CDR3: TGCGCCAGCAGCTTGGCGTCCGCCGAGAGGTATGGCTACACCTTC.

The V call is TRBV15, the J call TRBJ2-2; no clear D gene. Germline V gene lookup returns CDR1 LNHNV and CDR2 YYDKDF (reference sequence). This CDR3 comprises 13 residues. V dropped 0 bases and J dropped 9 bases, with 8 bases sitting between them. For the CDR3, the DNA is TGTGCCACCAGCAGAGATCTAAACCGGGAGCTGTTTTTT. Protein: CATSRDLNRELFF.

This clone was observed a few times. V usage is TRBV5-1 and J usage is TRBJ1-4; 8 bases line up with TRBD1. J lost 8 bases, V lost 0 bases, and 6 bases had no gene match. Germline loops: CDR1 SGHRS, CDR2 YFSETQ. The CDR3 consists of 15 residues. The CDR3 is CASSLDGQGREKLFF. In DNA, the CDR3 is TGCGCCAGCAGCTTGGATGGACAGGGTCGAGAAAAACTGTTTTTT.

The chain combines TRBV6-1 with TRBJ2-3; a possible D gene is TRBD2 (6 bases). Germline V gene lookup returns CDR1 MNHNS and CDR2 SASEGT. The CDR3 consists of 13 residues. Trimming removed 11 bases from V and 2 bases from J, with 14 bases in between. CDR3 protein: CAVPGLNTDTQYF. Written as DNA, the CDR3 is TGTGCCGTACCGGGACTTAACACAGATACGCAGTATTTT.

On this clone itself: Mismatch with germline at one junction end may stem from a read error. J is TRBJ2-1 and V is TRBV7-9, with 12 bases lining up with TRBD1. Germline lookup yields CDR1 SEHNR and CDR2 FQNEAQ (reference sequence). This CDR3 has 14 amino acids. CDR3 sequence (DNA): TGTGCCGGCAGCTTGGGACAGGGGGCACGAGAGCAGTTCTTC. It yields the protein CAGSLGQGAREQFF. Variable domain in full (rest from reference TRBV7-9 and TRBJ2-1): DTGVSQNPRHKITKRGQNVTFRCDPISEHNRLYWYRQTLGQGPEFLTYFQNEAQLEKSRLLSDRFSAERPKGSFSTLEIQRTEQGDSAMYLCAGSLGQGAREQFFGPGTRLTVL.

The chain has TRBV19 and TRBJ2-2; 7 bases agree with TRBD1. This CDR3 is 15 amino acids long. Germline V gene lookup returns CDR1 LNHDA and CDR2 SQIVND (reference sequence). With V trimmed by 10 bases and J by 3 bases, 11 bases remained unmatched. CDR3 DNA sequence: TGTGCCACGCAAAACCAGGGGGATTACACCGGGGAGCTGTTTTTT. As protein: CATQNQGDYTGELFF. The full variable domain, rest sourced from reference TRBV19 and TRBJ2-2, is DGGITQSPKYLFRKEGQNVTLSCEQNLNHDAMYWYRQDPGQGLRLIYYSQIVNDFQKGDIAEGYSVSREKKESFPLTVTSAQKNPTAFYLCATQNQGDYTGELFFGEGSRLTVL.

The chain couples TRBV6-4 to TRBJ1-2, with 11 bases matching TRBD1. Germline trimming cut 6 bases from V and 7 bases from J; bases unmatched to any gene: 7. The CDR3 spans 14 residues. Germline values: CDR1 MRHNA, CDR2 SNTAGT. The CDR3 spells CASRAGQGAIGYTF. The CDR3 DNA sequence: TGTGCCAGCAGGGCTGGACAGGGGGCCATTGGCTACACCTTC.

This chain uses TRBV6-6 with TRBJ1-1; TRBD1 matches 10 bases. J was trimmed by 5 bases and V by 5 bases; bases with no gene match: 8. The CDR3 runs 15 residues. In germline, CDR1 is MNHNY, CDR2 SVGAGI (reference sequence). The DNA of the CDR3 is TGTGCCAGCAGTAGACCCGGGACAGGGGAAACTGAAGCTTTCTTT. Translated, it gives CASSRPGTGETEAFF.

The rearrangement links TRBV5-1 to TRBJ1-5, with 12 bases fitting TRBD1. The CDR3 covers 15 residues. The V segment lost 3 bases and the J segment 7 bases; nucleotides outside the gene matches: 5. CDR1 and CDR2 (germline): SGHRS, YFSETQ. The CDR3 is CASSSGTGGEQPQHF. The CDR3 nucleotides read TGCGCCAGCAGCTCGGGGACAGGGGGCGAACAGCCCCAGCATTTT.

This clone was detected once. This sequence joins TRBV27 and TRBJ2-1; the match to TRBD2 covers 7 bases. CDR3 size: 15 residues. Germline assignment: CDR1 MNHEY and CDR2 SMNVEV (reference sequence). Unmatched junction bases numbered 6, after V lost 2 bases and J lost 5 bases. The CDR3, as DNA: TGTGCCAGCAGTTTAGTAGCGGGCCCCAACAATGAGCAGTTCTTC. Its translation: CASSLVAGPNNEQFF.

The gene calls are TRBV7-9 and TRBJ2-7; a possible D gene is TRBD1 (5 bases). The CDR3 loop spans 12 amino acids. Trimming pared 3 bases from V and 7 bases from J, leaving 10 bases between. Germline values: CDR1 SEHNR, CDR2 FQNEAQ (reference sequence). As DNA, the CDR3 is TGTGCCAGCAGCTTGGTGGGGCCTGAGCAGTACTTC. This gives the protein CASSLVGPEQYF.